This T cell receptor beta chain is drawn from a study of control samples from healthy donors and cancer patients. Profiling relied on immunoSEQ multiplex PCR, and the TCRdb table lists in-frame clones only, not all of them. The table records roughly 170,000 clones, approximately 86% of them present only once. V gave up 0 bases and J gave up 6 bases, with 22 bases separating them. The CDR3 contains 18 residues. The germline V gene encodes CDR1 LGHNA and CDR2 YNFKEQ. Sequencing used blood. The V and J genes are TRBV4-2 and TRBJ2-3, with D hard to call. The origin of this receptor is a woman in her thirties in good health. The CDR3 DNA follows: TGTGCCAGCAGCCAAGATCCCCCATCGGCAGGCCGTCGGGATACGCAGTATTTT. This codes for CASSQDPPSAGRRDTQYF.